Each of the 9 T cell receptor beta chains below was sequenced from the same sample in a study of PD-1 blockade in mismatch repair-deficient tumors (dated by TCRdb to about 2017). This specimen's time point label, interpreted: peripheral blood before pembrolizumab. Libraries were prepared through the immunoSEQ multiplex PCR assay. In TCRdb, the immuneACCESS table is reduced to in-frame sequences with V and J assigned. These tables do not hold every clone; where another copy was compared, an unresolved V gene accounts for under half, and the others remain unexplained. This sample lists tens of thousands of clones; 70% to 85% were detected once. The top ten clonotypes cover 2.5% to 3.5% of the sample. The sequencing used PBMCs, collected before pembrolizumab treatment. These receptors were collected from an adult with mismatch repair-deficient cancer.

This chain links TRBV19 with TRBJ2-5; 12 nucleotides align to TRBD2. The CDR3 spans 18 residues. The J segment lost 2 bases and the V segment lost 5 bases, leaving 12 bases of the junction unmatched. CDR1 is LNHDA and CDR2 is SQIVND in the germline V gene (reference sequence). The CDR3 nucleotides are TGTGCCAGTAGTGTCCCGGGACTAGCGGGTTTGGGGCAAGAGACCCAGTACTTC. Protein sequence: CASSVPGLAGLGQETQYF. The entire variable domain, with the rest obtained from reference TRBV19 and TRBJ2-5, is as follows: DGGITQSPKYLFRKEGQNVTLSCEQNLNHDAMYWYRQDPGQGLRLIYYSQIVNDFQKGDIAEGYSVSREKKESFPLTVTSAQKNPTAFYLCASSVPGLAGLGQETQYFGPGTRLLVL.

The chain couples TRBV7-2 to TRBJ1-1; D is perhaps TRBD1 (5 bases). This CDR3 has 13 amino acids. Trimming pared 7 bases from V and 0 bases from J, leaving 9 bases between. Germline lookup yields CDR1 SGHTA and CDR2 FQGNSA. The CDR3: CASNRQMNTEAFF. The DNA of the CDR3 is TGTGCCAGCAACCGACAGATGAACACTGAAGCTTTCTTT.

The chain employs TRBV6-1 and TRBJ1-1, with D perhaps matching TRBD1 (5 bases). The CDR3 consists of 13 residues. With 1 base removed from V and 7 bases from J, the gap between germline ends came to 10 bases. The germline V gene encodes CDR1 MNHNS and CDR2 SASEGT. CDR3 DNA sequence: TGTGCCAGCAGTGAAGACCGACAGCGTGAAGCTTTCTTT. Translated: CASSEDRQREAFF.

The chain employs TRBV5-1 and TRBJ2-1; 9 bases match TRBD2. V lost 0 bases to trimming and J lost 6 bases; unmatched junction nucleotides: 4. This CDR3 contains 15 residues. Germline V gene lookup returns CDR1 SGHRS and CDR2 YFSETQ. In DNA, the CDR3 is TGCGCCAGCAGCTTGGGGCTAGCGGGGCTCAATGAGCAGTTCTTC. Amino acid sequence: CASSLGLAGLNEQFF.

V usage is TRBV7-2 and J usage is TRBJ2-7; 8 bases line up with TRBD1. CDR3 length: 14 residues. Germline loops: CDR1 SGHTA, CDR2 FQGNSA. The J segment lost 0 bases and the V segment lost 5 bases, leaving 3 bases of the junction unmatched. In DNA form, the CDR3 reads TGTGCCAGCAGCCTCCAGGGGGCCTCCTACGAGCAGTACTTC. Encoded protein: CASSLQGASYEQYF.

V is TRBV5-1 and J is TRBJ2-1; D is unresolved. Germline-derived CDR1 and CDR2 are SGHRS and YFSETQ. The CDR3 extends over 14 amino acids. V was cut by 4 bases and J by 8 bases, with 16 bases left in between. The CDR3, as DNA: TGCGCCAGCAGCCCCTCAACCCCGGTCGATGAGCAGTTCTTC. Amino acids: CASSPSTPVDEQFF. Supplemented by reference TRBV5-1 and TRBJ2-1, the full variable domain reads KAGVTQTPRYLIKTRGQQVTLSCSPISGHRSVSWYQQTPGQGLQFLFEYFSETQRNKGNFPGRFSGRQFSNSRSEMNVSTLELGDSALYLCASSPSTPVDEQFFGPGTRLTVL.

This sequence joins TRBV9 and TRBJ2-4; the match to TRBD2 covers 11 bases. The germline V gene encodes CDR1 SGDLS and CDR2 YYNGEE. The CDR3 has 20 amino acids. The V and J ends lost 3 bases and 2 bases, in that order; junction bases with no gene match: 16. CDR3 in amino acids: CASSAGRDLSGRAPKNIQYF. For the CDR3, the DNA is TGTGCCAGCAGCGCCGGCCGAGACCTTAGCGGGAGGGCCCCCAAAAACATTCAGTACTTC.

This clone was detected a few times. The chain uses TRBV30 and TRBJ1-3; no clear D. CDR3 length equals 14 residues. The germline V gene has CDR1 GTSNPN and CDR2 SVGIG (reference sequence). V shed 3 bases and J shed 1 base, with 10 bases lying between them. CDR3 sequence reads: CAWSETGSGNTIYF. The CDR3 DNA reads as TGTGCCTGGAGCGAAACGGGGTCTGGAAACACCATATATTTT.

This chain uses TRBV7-3 with TRBJ1-2; D is unresolved. The CDR3 contains 14 residues. CDR1 and CDR2 from the germline V gene are SGHTA and FQGTGA. The V and J ends lost 1 base and 4 bases respectively, with 10 bases between them. The CDR3: CASSLNSGPYGYTF. The CDR3 coding sequence is TGTGCCAGCAGCTTAAATTCCGGTCCCTATGGCTACACCTTC.